This passage covers 31 T cell receptor beta chains from one sample sequenced in a study of blood T cell repertoires in COVID-19. Sequenced by immunoSEQ multiplex PCR; TCRdb stores in-frame clones only, minus some. The table lists 150,000 to 200,000 clones, 85% to 90% of them singletons, with about 0.98% in the top ten. The specimen sequenced was peripheral blood. These receptor sequences come from a man between 18 and 35 years old with acute or convalescent COVID-19.

The chain recombines TRBV4-1 with TRBJ1-1; 8 positions agree with TRBD1. Germline V gene lookup returns CDR1 MGHRA and CDR2 YSYEKL. The CDR3 has 17 residues. V trimming: 4 bases; J trimming: 5 bases; junction bases outside the gene matches: 15. The DNA for the CDR3 is TGCGCCAGCAGCCCCACCAGCCGGACAGGGTCAGGAACTGAAGCTTTCTTT. It yields the protein CASSPTSRTGSGTEAFF.

V usage is TRBV3-1 (or the pseudogene TRBV3-2) and J usage is TRBJ1-2; the D gene is possibly TRBD1 (5 bases). The CDR3 sequence is 15 residues long. Looked up from germline, CDR1 is LGHDT and CDR2 is YNNKEL (reference sequence). V lost 4 bases to trimming and J lost 4 bases, with 16 bases between them. This chain's CDR3 is CASSPQGRGFYGYTF. For the CDR3, the DNA is TGTGCCAGCAGCCCCCAGGGAAGGGGTTTCTATGGCTACACCTTC.

The V gene is TRBV9, the J gene TRBJ2-2; 8 bases agree with TRBD1. The V gene's germline CDR1 is SGDLS and CDR2 YYNGEE. J lost 1 base, V lost 5 bases, and 4 bases had no gene match. CDR3 length: 15 residues. This CDR3 reads CASSAGGWNTGELFF. CDR3 DNA: TGTGCCAGCAGTGCAGGGGGCTGGAACACCGGGGAGCTGTTTTTT.

The CDR3 coding sequence is TGTGCCAGCAGACAAACAGGGGCCACTAATGAAAAACTGTTTTTT. It translates to CASRQTGATNEKLFF. This rearrangement joins TRBV11-2 to TRBJ1-4; the match to TRBD1 covers 7 bases. V was clipped by 6 bases and J by 2 bases; unmatched bases: 6. Per germline, CDR1 SGHAT and CDR2 FQNNGV. The CDR3 consists of 15 residues.

In its sample, this clone was seen once. The chain carries TRBV6-5 and TRBJ1-2; D is undetermined. The germline CDR1 and CDR2 sequences are MNHEY and SVGAGI. V was clipped by 1 base and J by 4 bases, with 13 bases between them. The CDR3 consists of 15 residues. The CDR3 sequence is CASSYFPSDTYGYTF. The CDR3 DNA sequence: TGTGCCAGCAGTTACTTTCCCAGTGATACCTATGGCTACACCTTC.

V usage is TRBV13 and J usage is TRBJ2-7; TRBD1 is a possible D gene (6 bases). The V end was cut by 4 bases, the J end by 4 bases, with 14 bases between. Per the germline V gene, CDR1 is PRHDT and CDR2 is FYEKMQ (reference sequence). The CDR3 has 14 residues. The CDR3 loop reads CASSSHQGRYEQYV. CDR3 bases: TGTGCCAGCAGCTCCCATCAGGGGAGATACGAGCAGTACGTC.

The chain couples TRBV10-3 to TRBJ1-1, with D perhaps matching TRBD1 (5 bases). V was cut by 4 bases and J by 1 base, with 13 bases left in between. Per the germline V gene, CDR1 is ENHRY and CDR2 is SYGVKD. This CDR3 has 15 residues. The CDR3 sequence is CAISVRGGENTEAFF. CDR3 nucleotides: TGTGCCATCAGTGTTAGGGGTGGGGAGAACACTGAAGCTTTCTTT.

V usage is TRBV9 and J usage is TRBJ1-2; D is undetermined. V was clipped by 0 bases and J by 10 bases, with 10 bases between them. CDR3 length equals 12 residues. The germline gives CDR1 SGDLS, CDR2 YYNGEE. The CDR3 DNA reads TGTGCCAGCAGCGTAGGGAGTGGGTCCTACACCTTC. Translation: CASSVGSGSYTF. The full variable domain, with the rest looked up from reference TRBV9 and TRBJ1-2, is DSGVTQTPKHLITATGQRVTLRCSPRSGDLSVYWYQQSLDQGLQFLIQYYNGEERAKGNILERFSAQQFPDLHSELNLSSLELGDSALYFCASSVGSGSYTFGSGTRLTVV.

J is TRBJ1-2 and V is TRBV28, with 7 bases lining up with TRBD1. The CDR3 runs 15 residues. Germline assignment: CDR1 MDHEN and CDR2 SYDVKM. With V trimmed by 4 bases and J by 4 bases, 9 bases remained unmatched. CDR3: CASSSVRGLSYGYTF. The CDR3 coding sequence is TGTGCCAGCAGTTCAGTAAGGGGGCTCAGCTATGGCTACACCTTC.

This clone appeared a few times. The chain links TRBV6-5 to TRBJ2-2, with 7 nucleotides matching TRBD1. In germline, CDR1 is MNHEY, CDR2 SVGAGI. CDR3 size: 14 residues. The V and J ends lost 6 bases and 0 bases, in that order; junction bases with no gene match: 1. CDR3 amino acids: CASRGQSNTGELFF. DNA of the CDR3: TGTGCCAGCAGGGGACAGTCGAACACCGGGGAGCTGTTTTTT.

The rearrangement uses TRBV7-8 and TRBJ2-7, with TRBD2 as a possible D gene (6 bases). V was pared by 5 bases and J by 0 bases, with 8 bases between. The CDR3 sequence is 13 residues long. Germline loops: CDR1 SGHVS, CDR2 FQNEAQ. CDR3 nucleotides: TGTGCCAGCAGCCGGGACTTCTCCTACGAGCAGTACTTC. Encoded protein: CASSRDFSYEQYF. Looking up the rest from reference TRBV7-8 and TRBJ2-7 gives the full variable domain: GAGVSQSPRYKVAKRGQDVALRCDPISGHVSLFWYQQALGQGPEFLTYFQNEAQLDKSGLPSDRFFAERPEGSVSTLKIQRTQQEDSAVYLCASSRDFSYEQYFGPGTRLTVT.

This rearrangement joins TRBV7-8 to TRBJ1-4; a weak D match, TRBD1 (5 bases). The CDR3 spans 15 residues. V dropped 2 bases and J dropped 5 bases, with 12 bases sitting between them. From germline, CDR1 is SGHVS and CDR2 FQNEAQ. The CDR3 sequence is CASSLQGLLNEKLFF. The DNA of the CDR3 is TGTGCCAGCAGCTTACAGGGACTGCTGAATGAAAAACTGTTTTTT. The full variable domain, its missing parts supplied by reference TRBV7-8 and TRBJ1-4, is GAGVSQSPRYKVAKRGQDVALRCDPISGHVSLFWYQQALGQGPEFLTYFQNEAQLDKSGLPSDRFFAERPEGSVSTLKIQRTQQEDSAVYLCASSLQGLLNEKLFFGSGTQLSVL.

CDR3 in amino acids: CATRSRSNQPQHF. DNA for the CDR3: TGTGCCACCAGGTCGAGGAGCAATCAGCCCCAGCATTTT. This chain links TRBV12-3 or TRBV12-4 with TRBJ1-5; unclear D gene. The CDR3 is 13 residues long. Trimming removed 10 bases from V and 1 base from J, with 11 bases in between.

This clone was detected a few times. The rearrangement joins TRBV7-3 to TRBJ2-2; no firm D call. CDR1 and CDR2 (germline): SGHTA, FQGTGA. This CDR3 region has 14 residues. V lost 5 bases and J 6 bases, leaving 13 bases between the germline ends. This chain's CDR3 is CASSDDLAPGELFF. The CDR3, as DNA: TGTGCCAGCAGCGACGATTTAGCCCCCGGGGAGCTGTTTTTT.

The chain employs TRBV6-1 and TRBJ2-7; 7 bases fit TRBD2. The CDR3 has 15 amino acids. V gave up 1 base and J gave up 2 bases; unmatched junction bases: 5. In germline, CDR1 is MNHNS, CDR2 SASEGT. CDR3 loop: CASSEGSGTTYEQYV. The DNA of the CDR3 is TGTGCCAGCAGTGAAGGATCGGGGACTACCTACGAGCAGTACGTC.

The chain uses TRBV12-3 or TRBV12-4 and TRBJ2-7, with a weak D call TRBD1 (6 bases). CDR3 size: 12 residues. Trimming left V 4 bases short and J 3 bases short, with 7 bases between. CDR3 DNA: TGTGCCAGCAGTTCGGACAGCTACGAGCAGTACGTC. This gives the protein CASSSDSYEQYV.

DNA of the CDR3: TGTGCCAGCAGTTCTGCGAGGAACACTGAAGCTTTCTTT. Residues: CASSSARNTEAFF. The chain has TRBV6-5 and TRBJ1-1; D remains unclear. The germline V and J ends were trimmed by 4 bases and 1 base, with 7 bases remaining between them. CDR3 length: 13 amino acids. Germline V gene data show CDR1 as MNHEY and CDR2 as SVGAGI.

J is TRBJ2-2 and V is TRBV7-3, with D perhaps TRBD2 (5 bases). The CDR3 runs to 12 residues. Deletions cut 9 bases from V and 7 bases from J, with 12 bases between. CDR1 and CDR2 (germline): SGHTA, FQGTGA. CDR3 protein: CASSAEDGELFF. The CDR3 DNA is TGTGCCAGTAGCGCGGAGGACGGGGAGCTGTTTTTT.

The chain has TRBV10-2 and TRBJ1-5; 8 nucleotides align to TRBD1. Germline trimming cut 6 bases from V and 3 bases from J; bases unmatched to any gene: 1. Germline V gives CDR1 WSHSY, CDR2 SAAADI. The CDR3 consists of 13 residues. CDR3 protein: CASRDRANQPQHF. In DNA, the CDR3 is TGCGCCAGCAGGGACAGGGCCAATCAGCCCCAGCATTTT.

CDR3 loop: CASSPRAGGDQPQHF. In DNA, the CDR3 is TGTGCCAGCAGCCCACGGGCCGGGGGAGATCAGCCCCAGCATTTT. The V gene is TRBV21-1, the J gene TRBJ1-5. TRBV21-1 is flagged as a pseudogene. This CDR3 is 15 amino acids long.

The J gene is TRBJ1-3, the V gene TRBV4-1; D remains unclear. Trimming stripped 0 bases from V and 2 bases from J, with 11 bases between. The CDR3 extends over 16 amino acids. CDR1 and CDR2 from the germline V gene are MGHRA and YSYEKL. CDR3 amino acids: CASSQDHSSAGNTIYF. CDR3 nucleotide sequence: TGCGCCAGCAGCCAAGACCACAGCTCTGCTGGAAACACCATATATTTT.

This chain connects TRBV13 to TRBJ2-5; 7 nucleotides align to TRBD2. The V segment lost 5 bases and the J segment 3 bases; nucleotides outside the gene matches: 9. Germline CDR1 reads PRHDT; CDR2 reads FYEKMQ (reference sequence). The CDR3 has 15 residues. The CDR3 region has the DNA TGTGCCAGCAGCCCCACTACTAGCGCCAAAGAGACCCAGTACTTC. Its protein is CASSPTTSAKETQYF.

The chain employs TRBV19 and TRBJ1-2; 7 nucleotides agree with TRBD1. There are 14 residues in the CDR3. Germline V lookup: CDR1 LNHDA, CDR2 SQIVND (reference sequence). V was clipped by 4 bases and J by 5 bases; unmatched bases: 7. The CDR3 spells CASSTPGQIYGYTF. The CDR3 DNA is TGTGCCAGTAGTACTCCGGGACAGATATATGGCTACACCTTC.

The V gene is TRBV7-8, the J gene TRBJ2-5; 9 bases match TRBD1. With V trimmed by 4 bases and J by 2 bases, 5 bases remained unmatched. The CDR3 covers 15 residues. Germline V gene sequence: CDR1 SGHVS, CDR2 FQNEAQ. The CDR3 loop is CASSSLTGGQETQYF. The CDR3 DNA is TGTGCCAGCAGCTCCTTGACAGGGGGGCAAGAGACCCAGTACTTC.

V is TRBV2 and J is TRBJ1-5, with D maybe TRBD1 (6 bases). Germline CDR1 SNHLY, CDR2 FYNNEI. The CDR3 consists of 14 residues. Between the trimmed V and J ends, which lost 6 bases and 5 bases, there was a span of 14 bases. The CDR3 coding sequence is TGTGCCAGCAGGTCGGGAGGGGGGCATCAGCCCCAGCATTTT. This translates into CASRSGGGHQPQHF.

The chain couples TRBV11-2 to TRBJ2-7, with 8 bases that match TRBD1. J was trimmed by 2 bases and V by 0 bases; bases with no gene match: 3. Germline values: CDR1 SGHAT, CDR2 FQNNGV. This CDR3 is 15 amino acids long. This chain's CDR3 is CASSLDPGGPYEQYV. In nucleotides, the CDR3 is TGTGCCAGCAGCTTAGACCCAGGGGGCCCCTACGAGCAGTACGTC.

The chain joins TRBV7-9 to TRBJ1-1; D is possibly TRBD1 (5 bases). From germline, CDR1 is SEHNR and CDR2 FQNEAQ (reference sequence). V lost 4 bases and J lost 0, with 18 bases in between. CDR3 length equals 17 residues. The DNA for the CDR3 is TGTGCCAGCAGCTCCCCACGTAGAGACAGCCTGAACACTGAAGCTTTCTTT. Its translation is CASSSPRRDSLNTEAFF.

The chain employs TRBV30 and TRBJ1-5, with TRBD1 matching 12 bases. This CDR3 is built from 14 residues. V shed 2 bases, J shed 5 bases, and the junction held 1 base outside the gene matches. Looked up from germline, CDR1 is GTSNPN and CDR2 is SVGIG (reference sequence). CDR3 coding DNA: TGTGCCTGGAGTAGGGACAGGGGGCATCAGCCCCAGCATTTT. Encoded protein: CAWSRDRGHQPQHF.

This rearrangement joins TRBV5-6 to TRBJ1-1; TRBD1 aligns across 7 bases. With 5 bases clipped from V and 4 bases from J, the junction kept 5 bases outside the gene matches. CDR3 length: 13 residues. Per the germline V gene, CDR1 is SGHDT and CDR2 is YYEEEE. The CDR3 reads CASSFTGVTEAFF. In DNA form, the CDR3 reads TGTGCCAGCAGTTTCACAGGGGTCACTGAAGCTTTCTTT.

This chain uses TRBV7-9 with TRBJ1-1; D call uncertain. CDR3 length equals 13 residues. CDR1 SEHNR and CDR2 FQNEAQ come from the germline V gene (reference sequence). V shed 9 bases and J shed 1 base, with 12 bases lying between them. The CDR3 protein is CASGKTENTEAFF. In nucleotides, the CDR3 is TGTGCCAGTGGAAAAACAGAGAACACTGAAGCTTTCTTT.

This clone came up many times. The CDR3 bases are TGCGCCAGCAGCCTGGGACTAGCGGCCTCCTACACCGGGGAGCTGTTTTTT. Its translation is CASSLGLAASYTGELFF. The V and J genes are TRBV5-1 and TRBJ2-2; the match to TRBD2 covers 11 bases. The CDR3 contains 17 residues. J gave up 3 bases and V 4 bases, and 8 bases lay outside the gene matches. Germline V gives CDR1 SGHRS, CDR2 YFSETQ.